This is a list of T cell receptor beta chains from one sample in a study of regulatory T cells in long-lasting Graves disease. TCRdb recomputed calls from the multiplex PCR reads with MiXCR, one row per CDR3 protein. The sample has 550,000 to 650,000 distinct CDR3 sequences, approximately 16% seen once; the top ten hold around 12%. In addition, the sample was reused for a study of T cells in Graves' hyperthyroidism and ophthalmopathy.

Sample: peripheral blood mononuclear cells (PBMCs), taken at new diagnosis, from a patient treated with antithyroid drugs. These receptors were taken from a man aged 18 to 30 with Graves disease. Each CDR3 is given with its conserved first and last residue. The D gene is left open where the match is weak. Clone size is shown for a subset of rows, as once, few, many or a class of expanded clone.

J: TRBJ1-1
length: 15
D: -
size: -
V: TRBV5-1
CDR3: CASSPGDRRRTEAFF
DNA: TGCGCCAGCAGCCCAGGAGACAGGCGTCGCACTGAAGCTTTCTTT

J: TRBJ2-6
length: 17
D: TRBD2
size: -
V: TRBV20-1
CDR3: CSASSSGRANGANVLTF
DNA: TGCAGTGCTTCCTCTAGCGGGAGGGCCAACGGGGCCAACGTCCTGACTTTC

J: TRBJ2-3
length: 13
D: -
size: many
V: TRBV5-6
CDR3: CASSLGETITQYF
DNA: TGTGCCAGCAGCTTGGGGGAGACTATAACGCAGTATTTT

J: TRBJ2-5
length: 16
D: TRBD2
size: -
V: TRBV24-1
CDR3: CATSDFGLAGVETQYF
DNA: TGTGCCACCAGTGATTTCGGACTAGCGGGAGTAGAGACCCAGTACTTC

J: TRBJ2-7
length: 15
D: -
size: -
V: TRBV6-2/TRBV6-3
CDR3: CASSSGQGRHYEQYF
DNA: TGTGCCAGCTCTTCTGGCCAGGGTCGGCACTACGAGCAGTACTTC

J: TRBJ2-7
length: 10
D: -
size: many
V: TRBV29-1
CDR3: CSVVTGEQYF
DNA: TGCAGCGTTGTTACCGGAGAGCAGTACTTC

J: TRBJ2-7
length: 12
D: TRBD2
size: -
V: TRBV12-3/TRBV12-4
CDR3: CASTGTNYEQYF
DNA: TGTGCCAGCACCGGGACTAACTACGAGCAGTACTTC

J: TRBJ2-1
length: 15
D: TRBD1
size: many
V: TRBV20-1
CDR3: CSATETGGSYNEQFF
DNA: TGCAGTGCTACCGAGACAGGGGGCTCCTACAATGAGCAGTTCTTC

J: TRBJ2-5
length: 13
D: -
size: many
V: TRBV7-3
CDR3: CASSLWGLKTQYF
DNA: TGTGCCAGCAGCTTATGGGGATTGAAGACCCAGTACTTC

J: TRBJ2-3
length: 16
D: TRBD2
size: -
V: TRBV5-5
CDR3: CASKALAGLSTDTQYF
DNA: TGTGCCAGCAAGGCGTTAGCGGGGCTAAGCACAGATACGCAGTATTTT

J: TRBJ1-1
length: 13
D: -
size: many
V: TRBV11-2
CDR3: CASGGAMNTEAFF
DNA: TGTGCCAGCGGAGGGGCGATGAACACTGAAGCTTTCTTT

J: TRBJ1-1
length: 14
D: -
size: -
V: TRBV4-1
CDR3: CASSQLRENTEAFF
DNA: TGCGCCAGCAGCCAGCTACGAGAGAACACTGAAGCTTTCTTT

J: TRBJ1-1
length: 14
D: -
size: -
V: TRBV6-2/TRBV6-3
CDR3: CASSEEVMNTEAFF
DNA: TGTGCCAGCAGTGAAGAGGTTATGAACACTGAAGCTTTCTTT

J: TRBJ2-1
length: 15
D: TRBD2
size: many
V: TRBV28
CDR3: CASTLAGSSYNEQFF
DNA: TGTGCCAGCACCTTAGCGGGTTCCTCCTACAATGAGCAGTTCTTC

J: TRBJ2-7
length: 15
D: TRBD2
size: many
V: TRBV20-1
CDR3: CSATTSAISIYEQYF
DNA: TGCAGTGCAACAACTAGCGCGATATCAATATACGAGCAGTACTTC

J: TRBJ1-2
length: 13
D: -
size: few
V: TRBV19
CDR3: CASRAGSGHGYTF
DNA: TGTGCCAGTAGGGCCGGGTCCGGGCATGGCTACACCTTC

J: TRBJ2-3
length: 17
D: -
size: many
V: TRBV28
CDR3: CASYRPPGTPSTDTQYF
DNA: TGTGCCAGCTATCGCCCTCCAGGGACGCCTAGCACAGATACGCAGTATTTT

J: TRBJ2-2
length: 14
D: -
size: many
V: TRBV28
CDR3: CASSPGSNTGELFF
DNA: TGTGCCAGCAGCCCCGGGTCGAACACCGGGGAGCTGTTTTTT

J: TRBJ2-7
length: 14
D: -
size: many
V: TRBV20-1
CDR3: CSARASRSSYEQYF
DNA: TGCAGTGCTAGAGCGAGCAGGAGTTCCTACGAGCAGTACTTC

J: TRBJ2-3
length: 14
D: -
size: few
V: TRBV30
CDR3: CAWNPGSVTDTQYF
DNA: TGTGCCTGGAATCCAGGGAGTGTCACAGATACGCAGTATTTT

J: TRBJ1-2
length: 18
D: TRBD1
size: many
V: TRBV5-6
CDR3: CASRGLDRRQPTGYGYTF
DNA: TGTGCCAGCAGGGGACTGGACAGGAGACAACCCACCGGCTATGGCTACACCTTC

J: TRBJ2-7
length: 17
D: TRBD2
size: -
V: TRBV9
CDR3: CASSSGPEGTSVKVVDF
DNA: TGTGCCAGCAGCTCCGGCCCCGAGGGGACTAGCGTTAAGGTCGTAGACTTC

J: TRBJ2-5
length: 16
D: TRBD2
size: -
V: TRBV27
CDR3: CASSIRTSGRGETQYF
DNA: TGTGCCAGCAGTATCCGGACTAGCGGGAGGGGTGAGACCCAGTACTTC

J: TRBJ1-4
length: 18
D: TRBD1
size: many
V: TRBV28
CDR3: CASTSSRDRGHHREKLFF
DNA: TGTGCCAGCACCTCATCTCGGGACAGGGGCCACCACCGGGAAAAACTGTTTTTT

J: TRBJ2-1
length: 12
D: TRBD2
size: many
V: TRBV2
CDR3: CATTISLADKFF
DNA: TGTGCCACCACAATTAGTCTAGCGGATAAGTTCTTC

J: TRBJ1-2
length: 17
D: TRBD1
size: -
V: TRBV5-8
CDR3: CASSFPGGTATGYGYTF
DNA: TGTGCCAGCAGCTTTCCAGGTGGGACAGCCACAGGCTATGGCTACACCTTC

J: TRBJ1-1
length: 11
D: -
size: -
V: TRBV6-1
CDR3: CASSIYTEAFF
DNA: TGTGCCAGCAGTATATACACTGAAGCTTTCTTT

J: TRBJ1-6
length: 17
D: -
size: -
V: TRBV20-1
CDR3: CSAREDSSSSYNSPLHF
DNA: TGCAGTGCTAGAGAGGACAGCTCCAGCTCCTATAATTCACCCCTCCACTTT

J: TRBJ2-7
length: 15
D: TRBD1
size: many
V: TRBV11-2
CDR3: CASSKPGQGGYEQYF
DNA: TGTGCCAGCAGCAAACCGGGACAGGGGGGCTACGAGCAGTACTTC

J: TRBJ2-2
length: 15
D: TRBD1
size: many
V: TRBV12-3/TRBV12-4
CDR3: CASSEDRVNTGELFF
DNA: TGTGCCAGCAGTGAAGACAGGGTGAACACCGGGGAGCTGTTTTTT

J: TRBJ1-5
length: 14
D: -
size: -
V: TRBV10-2
CDR3: CASSESTSNQPQHF
DNA: TGCGCCAGCAGTGAGTCGACATCAAATCAGCCCCAGCATTTT